This T cell receptor (beta chain) was sequenced during a study of blood T cell repertoires in COVID-19. There are 13 residues in the CDR3. V lost 3 bases and J 4 bases, leaving 7 bases between the germline ends. The V gene's germline CDR1 is LGHDT and CDR2 YNNKEL (reference sequence). This clone has just one count. Other DNA sequences within the sample encode an identical CDR3. Original methodology: Quantification of nucleated cells was approximated via reference gene primer amplification. Profiled with immunoSEQ multiplex PCR; TCRdb holds only in-frame clones, not every one. V and J calls and clone size are copied from that table; D and trimming were computed from the DNA. Of more than 300,000 clones in the sample, almost 90% were seen once.

Sequencing was done on a sample of peripheral blood. This clonotype originated in a woman in her 70s with COVID-19, enrolled during active disease. The chain has TRBV3-1 (or the pseudogene TRBV3-2) and TRBJ1-5; no firm D call. The CDR3 nucleotides are TGTGCCAGCAGCCAGGGGAGTAATCAGCCCCAGCATTTT. As protein: CASSQGSNQPQHF.